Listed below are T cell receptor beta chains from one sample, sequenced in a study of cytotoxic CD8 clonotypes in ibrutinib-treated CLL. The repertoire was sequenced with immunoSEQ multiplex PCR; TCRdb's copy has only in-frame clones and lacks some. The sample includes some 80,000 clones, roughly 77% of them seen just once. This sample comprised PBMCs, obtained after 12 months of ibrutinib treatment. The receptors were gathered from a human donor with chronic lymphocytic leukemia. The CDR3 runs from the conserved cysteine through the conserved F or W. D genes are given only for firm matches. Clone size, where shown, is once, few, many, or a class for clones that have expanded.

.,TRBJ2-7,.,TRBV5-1,CASSPDLHEQYF,TGCGCCAGCAGCCCGGACCTGCACGAGCAGTACTTC
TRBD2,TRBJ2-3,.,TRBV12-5,CASGAGGTDTQYF,TGTGCTAGTGGGGCGGGGGGCACAGATACGCAGTATTTT
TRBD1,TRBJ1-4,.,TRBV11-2,CASSLGDRIWGEKLFF,TGTGCCAGCAGCTTAGGGGACAGGATTTGGGGAGAAAAACTGTTTTTT
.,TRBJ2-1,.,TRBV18,CASSPPGADEQFF,TGTGCCAGCTCACCCCCGGGGGCTGATGAGCAGTTCTTC
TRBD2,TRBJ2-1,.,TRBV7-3,CASSPGLAGAGGNEQFF,TGTGCCAGCAGCCCCGGACTAGCGGGAGCTGGGGGGAATGAGCAGTTCTTC
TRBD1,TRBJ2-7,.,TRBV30,CAWSRTGVEQYF,TGTGCCTGGAGCCGGACAGGGGTCGAGCAGTACTTC
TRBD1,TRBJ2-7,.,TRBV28,CASSLSPGRGLDEQYF,TGTGCCAGCAGTTTATCCCCGGGCAGGGGGCTAGACGAGCAGTACTTC
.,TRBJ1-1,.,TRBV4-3,CASSPSGAADTEAFF,TGCGCCAGCAGCCCCTCGGGGGCAGCGGACACTGAAGCTTTCTTT
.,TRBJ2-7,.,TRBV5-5,CASSLAGVQFYEQYF,TGTGCCAGCAGCTTGGCGGGGGTTCAGTTCTACGAGCAGTACTTC
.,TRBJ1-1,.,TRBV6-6,CASNPRRDTEAFF,TGTGCCAGCAACCCCCGACGGGACACTGAAGCTTTCTTT
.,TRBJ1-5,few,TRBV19,CASSMGHTRFYSNQPQHF,TGTGCCAGTAGTATGGGTCACACCCGATTCTATAGCAATCAGCCCCAGCATTTT
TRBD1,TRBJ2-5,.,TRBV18,CASSRWTGKEETQYF,TGTGCCAGCTCACGCTGGACAGGGAAGGAGGAGACCCAGTACTTC
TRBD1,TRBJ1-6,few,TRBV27,CASSRDRVSYNSPLHF,TGTGCCAGCAGCCGGGACAGGGTCTCCTATAATTCACCCCTCCACTTT
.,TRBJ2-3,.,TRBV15,CATSRDYPSVAPHPDTQYF,TGTGCCACCAGCAGAGATTACCCTAGCGTGGCGCCCCACCCAGATACGCAGTATTTT
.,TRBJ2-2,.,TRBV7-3,CASSSRTAGELFF,TGTGCCAGCAGCTCTCGGACGGCCGGGGAGCTGTTTTTT
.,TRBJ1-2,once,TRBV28,CASSFGMLAVF,TGTGCCAGCAGTTTTGGTATGTTGGCAGTCTTC
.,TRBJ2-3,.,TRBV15,CATSEGGPDTQYF,TGTGCCACCAGCGAGGGGGGCCCAGATACGCAGTATTTT
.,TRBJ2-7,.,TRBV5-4,CASSLGGVSYEQYF,TGTGCCAGCAGCTTGGGGGGGGTCTCCTACGAGCAGTACTTC
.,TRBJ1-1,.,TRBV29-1,CSARDGNTEAFF,TGCAGCGCCCGGGACGGGAACACTGAAGCTTTCTTT
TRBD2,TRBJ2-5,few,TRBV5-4,CASSPGWAGGGQETQYF,TGTGCCAGCAGCCCTGGTTGGGCGGGAGGGGGCCAAGAGACCCAGTACTTC
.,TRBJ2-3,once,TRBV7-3,CASSQTGGSTDTQYF,TGTGCCAGCAGCCAAACGGGCGGTAGCACAGATACGCAGTATTTT
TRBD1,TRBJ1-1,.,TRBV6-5,CATTDTDRMNTEAFF,TGTGCCACCACGGATACGGACAGGATGAACACTGAAGCTTTCTTT
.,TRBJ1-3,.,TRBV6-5,CASSYSPGAGNTIYF,TGTGCCAGCAGTTACTCGCCAGGGGCTGGAAACACCATATATTTT
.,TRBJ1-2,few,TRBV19,CASSIGRTVYGYTF,TGTGCCAGTAGTATAGGGCGGACGGTTTATGGCTACACCTTC
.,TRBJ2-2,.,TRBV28,CASSPPGQVTGELFF,TGTGCCAGCAGTCCCCCGGGACAAGTCACCGGGGAGCTGTTTTTT
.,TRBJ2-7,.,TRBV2,CASSTAYEQYF,TGTGCCAGCAGTACGGCCTACGAGCAGTACTTC
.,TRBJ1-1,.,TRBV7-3,CASSPHRDTEAFF,TGTGCCAGCAGCCCCCACAGGGACACTGAAGCTTTCTTT
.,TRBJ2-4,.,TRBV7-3,CASSVSGAKNIQYF,TGTGCCAGCAGCGTTAGCGGCGCCAAAAACATTCAGTACTTC
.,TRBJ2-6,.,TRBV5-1,CASSSPLSGANVLTF,TGCGCCAGCAGCTCCCCCCTCTCTGGGGCCAACGTCCTGACTTTC
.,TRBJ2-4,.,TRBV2,CASSEATGGKNIQYF,TGTGCCAGCAGTGAGGCGACTGGTGGCAAAAACATTCAGTACTTC
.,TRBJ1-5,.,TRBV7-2,CASSLVGGWGARQPQHF,TGTGCCAGCAGCTTAGTGGGTGGGTGGGGGGCGCGTCAGCCCCAGCATTTT
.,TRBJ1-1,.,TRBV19,CASSQAALKGAFF,TGTGCCAGTAGTCAGGCGGCATTAAAGGGGGCTTTCTTT
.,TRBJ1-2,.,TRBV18,CASSPGAEFYGYTF,TGTGCCAGCTCACCGGGGGCAGAGTTCTATGGCTACACCTTC
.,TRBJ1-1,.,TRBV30,CAWSVFPRVAFF,TGTGCCTGGAGTGTATTTCCGCGCGTTGCTTTCTTT
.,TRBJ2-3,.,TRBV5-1,CASSPDPDRTDTQYF,TGCGCCAGCAGCCCCGACCCCGACAGAACAGATACGCAGTATTTT
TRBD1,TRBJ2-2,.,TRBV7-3,CASSSTTGVF,TGTGCCAGCAGCTCCACGACAGGGGTTTTT
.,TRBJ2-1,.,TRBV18,CASSPGQLGNEQFF,TGTGCCAGCTCACCAGGACAGTTGGGCAATGAGCAGTTCTTC
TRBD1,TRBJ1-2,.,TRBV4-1,CASSQDRTGGLYGYTF,TGCGCCAGCAGCCAAGATCGCACAGGGGGCCTCTATGGCTACACCTTC
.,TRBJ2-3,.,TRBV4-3,CASSQGVAATDTQYF,TGCGCCAGCAGCCAGGGGGTCGCGGCCACAGATACGCAGTATTTT
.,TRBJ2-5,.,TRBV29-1,CSVAGGGRETQYF,TGCAGCGTTGCCGGAGGGGGGAGGGAGACCCAGTACTTC
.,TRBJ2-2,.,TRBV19,CASSITPSFRGTGELFF,TGTGCCAGTAGTATCACCCCTAGCTTCAGGGGCACCGGGGAGCTGTTTTTT
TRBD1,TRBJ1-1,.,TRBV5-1,CASLQGAGNTEAFF,TGCGCCAGTTTACAGGGGGCCGGGAACACTGAAGCTTTCTTT
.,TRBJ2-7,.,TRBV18,CASSQRGEGAYYEQYF,TGTGCCAGCTCACAACGAGGGGAGGGGGCCTACTACGAGCAGTACTTC
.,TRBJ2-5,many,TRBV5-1,CASSLLGRQETQYF,TGCGCCAGCAGCTTGCTAGGCCGCCAAGAGACCCAGTACTTC
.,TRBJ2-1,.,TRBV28,CASSWGPGGWEQFF,TGTGCCAGCAGTTGGGGACCCGGAGGTTGGGAGCAGTTCTTC
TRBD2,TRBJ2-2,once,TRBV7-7,CASSLAGGNTGELFF,TGTGCTAGCAGCTTAGCGGGGGGGAACACCGGGGAGCTGTTTTTT
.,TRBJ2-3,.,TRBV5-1,CASHSQGPDTQYF,TGCGCCAGTCATTCCCAGGGGCCAGATACGCAGTATTTT
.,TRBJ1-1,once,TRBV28,CASSLYATEAFF,TGTGCCAGCAGTTTATATGCCACTGAAGCTTTCTTT
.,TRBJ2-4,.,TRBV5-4,CASSGEGGNIQYF,TGTGCCAGCAGCGGGGAAGGAGGAAACATTCAGTACTTC